This entry lists 11 T cell receptor beta chains sequenced from one sample in a study of CD8+CD57+ T cells in acquired aplastic anemia. Both TCR beta VDJ combination and CDR3 sequence profiling were carried out. Genomic DNA was the template for this profiling. Each CDR3 protein is one row after TCRdb ran MiXCR on the reads. The sample carries around 200,000 distinct CDR3 sequences, 55% to 65% recorded once. The authors sequenced patients whose flow cytometry had shown CD8+CD57+ cell expansion. Specimen: sorted CD4+, CD8+, or CD8+CD57+ T cells (not recorded which) from PBMCs. Receptors originate from a human donor with aplastic anemia.

This clonotype has a handful of counts. The rearrangement joins TRBV5-8 to TRBJ2-7, with TRBD1 matching over 9 bases. The junction had 1 base not matched to a gene; V was cut back by 2 bases and J by 1 base. This CDR3 comprises 14 residues. The germline V gene has CDR1 SGHTS and CDR2 YDEGEE. CDR3 coding DNA: TGTGCCAGCAGCTTACAGGGGGCTTCCTACGAGCAGTACTTC. Protein: CASSLQGASYEQYF. The full variable domain, its missing parts supplied by reference TRBV5-8 and TRBJ2-7, is EAGVTQSPTHLIKTRGQQATLRCSPISGHTSVYWYQQALGLGLQFLLWYDEGEERNRGNFPPRFSGRQFPNYSSELNVNALELEDSALYLCASSLQGASYEQYFGPGTRLTVT.

V usage is TRBV20-1 and J usage is TRBJ2-1, with a tentative D call TRBD1 (5 bases). CDR3 size: 16 residues. Per the germline V gene, CDR1 is DFQATT and CDR2 is SNEGSKA (reference sequence). V lost 0 bases and J 7 bases, leaving 19 bases between the germline ends. CDR3: CSARDLGQGVGNEQFF. The DNA for the CDR3 is TGCAGTGCTAGAGATCTAGGTCAGGGCGTGGGGAATGAGCAGTTCTTC.

The table lists this clonotype with many counts. The V gene is TRBV19, the J gene TRBJ1-1; D is unclear. The germline V gene encodes CDR1 LNHDA and CDR2 SQIVND (reference sequence). Trimming cost V 0 bases and J 4 bases, with 6 bases left between them. The CDR3 has 13 residues. The CDR3 nucleotides read TGTGCCAGTAGTATAGAGGGGAGCACTGAAGCTTTCTTT. This codes for CASSIEGSTEAFF.

The rearrangement uses TRBV7-9 and TRBJ2-3, with TRBD1 matching 9 bases. Trimming removed 4 bases from V and 3 bases from J; junction bases left unmatched: 5. From germline, CDR1 is SEHNR and CDR2 FQNEAQ (reference sequence). The CDR3 length is 15 residues. CDR3 region: CASSSTGGGTDTQYF. The CDR3 nucleotides are TGTGCCAGCAGCTCAACAGGGGGCGGTACAGATACGCAGTATTTT.

The DNA of the CDR3 is TGCGCCAGCAGCCTGTCTAGCGACCCTCGATACGAGCAGTACTTC. Encoded protein: CASSLSSDPRYEQYF. This chain links TRBV5-1 with TRBJ2-7; weak D call: TRBD2 (6 bases). The CDR3 totals 15 residues. Germline V CDR1 and CDR2: SGHRS, YFSETQ. The germline V and J ends were trimmed by 4 bases and 4 bases, with 18 bases remaining between them. Using reference TRBV5-1 and TRBJ2-7 for the parts outside the CDR3, the full variable domain is KAGVTQTPRYLIKTRGQQVTLSCSPISGHRSVSWYQQTPGQGLQFLFEYFSETQRNKGNFPGRFSGRQFSNSRSEMNVSTLELGDSALYLCASSLSSDPRYEQYFGPGTRLTVT.

The rearrangement joins TRBV7-8 to TRBJ2-5; tentatively, D is TRBD2 (5 bases). This CDR3 comprises 15 residues. V gave up 1 base and J gave up 1 base, with 10 bases separating them. Looked up from germline, CDR1 is SGHVS and CDR2 is FQNEAQ. CDR3 nucleotide sequence: TGTGCCAGCAGCTTAGTATTGAGCGGCCAAGAGACCCAGTACTTC. Amino acids: CASSLVLSGQETQYF.

Regarding this clonotype: At one end, the junction sequence differs from germline, possibly due to a read error. V gene TRBV6-5 combines with J gene TRBJ1-2, with unresolved D. The CDR3 length is 15 residues. Germline V gives CDR1 MNHEY, CDR2 SVGAGI. The CDR3, as DNA: TGTGCCAGCAGTCACTCTACGGGCCCAGAAGATGGCTACACCTTC. Its protein product is CASSHSTGPEDGYTF.

This clonotype was recorded many times. This chain links TRBV5-1 with TRBJ1-1; 10 bases agree with TRBD1. This CDR3 comprises 14 residues. V lost 0 bases, J lost 6 bases, and 2 bases stayed unmatched. Germline-derived CDR1 and CDR2 are SGHRS and YFSETQ. CDR3 in amino acids: CASSLGTGGSEAFF. The DNA for the CDR3 is TGCGCCAGCAGCTTGGGGACAGGGGGATCTGAAGCTTTCTTT.

The count of this clonotype is one. V usage is TRBV25-1 and J usage is TRBJ1-6; 7 nucleotides agree with TRBD1. Per germline, CDR1 MGHDK and CDR2 SYGVNS. After removal of 3 bases from V and 9 bases from J, the junction contained 5 bases not matched to a gene. The CDR3 extends over 14 amino acids. CDR3 in DNA: TGTGCCAGCAGTGACCTCCACAGGGGTTCACCCCTCCACTTT. The encoded protein is CASSDLHRGSPLHF.

This clonotype was seen once. The chain couples TRBV7-7 to TRBJ2-7; D is possibly TRBD1 or TRBD2 (5 bases each). The CDR3 totals 14 residues. In germline, CDR1 is SSHAT, CDR2 FNYEAQ (reference sequence). CDR3 protein: CASRPPRGDYEQYF. CDR3 DNA: TGTGCTAGCCGCCCACCAAGAGGGGACTACGAGCAGTACTTC.

V gene TRBV27 combines with J gene TRBJ2-7, with 7 bases fitting TRBD1. After removal of 5 bases from V and 5 bases from J, the junction contained 9 bases not matched to a gene. Germline CDR1 MNHEY, CDR2 SMNVEV (reference sequence). This CDR3 has 14 residues. DNA of the CDR3: TGTGCCAGCAGTCGTGACAGGGTTAAGGACGAGCAGTACTTC. This gives the protein CASSRDRVKDEQYF.